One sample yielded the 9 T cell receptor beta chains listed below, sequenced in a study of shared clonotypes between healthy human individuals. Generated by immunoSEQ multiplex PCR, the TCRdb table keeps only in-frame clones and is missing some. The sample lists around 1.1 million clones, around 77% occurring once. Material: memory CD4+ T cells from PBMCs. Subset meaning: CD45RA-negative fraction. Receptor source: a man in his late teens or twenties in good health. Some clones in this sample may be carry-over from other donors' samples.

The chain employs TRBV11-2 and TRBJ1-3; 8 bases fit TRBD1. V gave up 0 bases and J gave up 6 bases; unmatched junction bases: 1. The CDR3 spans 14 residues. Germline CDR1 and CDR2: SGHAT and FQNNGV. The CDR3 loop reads CASSLEQGVNTIYF. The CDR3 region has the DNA TGTGCCAGCAGCTTAGAACAGGGGGTAAACACCATATATTTT.

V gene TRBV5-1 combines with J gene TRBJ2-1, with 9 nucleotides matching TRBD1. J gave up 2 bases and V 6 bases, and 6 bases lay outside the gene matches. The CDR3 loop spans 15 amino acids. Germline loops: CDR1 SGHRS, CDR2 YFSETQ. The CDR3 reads CASNDRTGAYNEQFF. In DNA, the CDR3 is TGCGCCAGCAATGACCGGACAGGGGCCTACAATGAGCAGTTCTTC.

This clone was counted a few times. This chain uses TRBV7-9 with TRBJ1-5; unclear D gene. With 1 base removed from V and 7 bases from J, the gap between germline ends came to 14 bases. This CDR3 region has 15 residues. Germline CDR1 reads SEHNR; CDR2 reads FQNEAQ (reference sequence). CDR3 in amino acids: CASSLGAGRAQPQHF. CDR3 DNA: TGTGCCAGCAGCTTAGGGGCAGGAAGAGCACAGCCCCAGCATTTT.

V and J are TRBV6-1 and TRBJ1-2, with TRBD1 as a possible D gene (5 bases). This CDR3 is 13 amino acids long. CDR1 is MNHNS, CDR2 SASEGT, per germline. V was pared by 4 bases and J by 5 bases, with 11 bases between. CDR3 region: CASSGRVGYGYTF. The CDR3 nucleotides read TGTGCCAGCAGTGGCAGGGTCGGATATGGCTACACCTTC.

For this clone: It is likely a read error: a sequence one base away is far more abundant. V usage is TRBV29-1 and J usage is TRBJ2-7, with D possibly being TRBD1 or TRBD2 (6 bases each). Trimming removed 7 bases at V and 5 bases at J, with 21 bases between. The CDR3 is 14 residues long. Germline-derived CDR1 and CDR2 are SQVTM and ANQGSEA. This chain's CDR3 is CSALRGAALDEQYF. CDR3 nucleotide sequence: TGCAGCGCCCTGAGGGGGGCAGCCTTGGACGAGCAGTACTTC.

In DNA form, the CDR3 reads TGTGCCAGCAGTACCTTACAAGAAGCTTTCTTT. This translates into CASSTLQEAFF. The chain employs TRBV28 and TRBJ1-1; D remains ambiguous. This CDR3 contains 11 residues. The ends were cut back, 5 bases at V and 8 bases at J, with 9 bases in the middle. Germline CDR1 and CDR2: MDHEN and SYDVKM.

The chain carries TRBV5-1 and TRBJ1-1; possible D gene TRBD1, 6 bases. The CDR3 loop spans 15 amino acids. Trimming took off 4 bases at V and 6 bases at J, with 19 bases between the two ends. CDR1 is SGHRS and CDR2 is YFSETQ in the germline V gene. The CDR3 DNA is TGCGCCAGCAGCCCGGGGGCCCTTGGGAGGCCTGAAGCTTTCTTT. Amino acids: CASSPGALGRPEAFF.

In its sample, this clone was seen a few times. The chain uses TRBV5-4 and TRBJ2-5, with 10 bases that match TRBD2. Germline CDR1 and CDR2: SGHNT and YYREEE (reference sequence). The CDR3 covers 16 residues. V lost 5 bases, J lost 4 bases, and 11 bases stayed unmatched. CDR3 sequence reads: CASRGRAGGPGETQYF. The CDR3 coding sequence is TGTGCCAGCAGAGGACGAGCGGGAGGGCCAGGAGAGACCCAGTACTTC.

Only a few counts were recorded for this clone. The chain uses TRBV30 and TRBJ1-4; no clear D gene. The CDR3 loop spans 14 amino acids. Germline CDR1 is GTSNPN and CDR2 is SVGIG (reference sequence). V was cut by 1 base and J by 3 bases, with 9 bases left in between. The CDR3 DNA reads TGTGCCTGGAGTGGCGTGGGAGCTAATGAAAAACTGTTTTTT. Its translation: CAWSGVGANEKLFF.